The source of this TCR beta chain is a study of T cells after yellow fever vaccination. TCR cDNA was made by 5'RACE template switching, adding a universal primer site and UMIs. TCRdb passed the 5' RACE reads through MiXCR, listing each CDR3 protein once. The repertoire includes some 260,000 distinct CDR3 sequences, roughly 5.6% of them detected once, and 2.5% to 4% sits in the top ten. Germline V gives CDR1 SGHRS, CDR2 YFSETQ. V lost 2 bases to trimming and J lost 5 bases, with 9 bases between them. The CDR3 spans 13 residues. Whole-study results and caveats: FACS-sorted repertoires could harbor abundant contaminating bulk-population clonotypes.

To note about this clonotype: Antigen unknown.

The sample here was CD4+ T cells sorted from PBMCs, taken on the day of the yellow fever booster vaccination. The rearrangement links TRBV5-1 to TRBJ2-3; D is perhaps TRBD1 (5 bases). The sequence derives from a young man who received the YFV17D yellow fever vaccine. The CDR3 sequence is CASSFYGQDTQYF. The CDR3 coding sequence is TGCGCCAGCAGCTTTTATGGACAAGATACGCAGTATTTT.